These T cell receptor beta chains were read from a single sample in a study of shared clonotypes between healthy human individuals. The table came from immunoSEQ multiplex PCR; TCRdb's copy has only in-frame clones and leaves some out. The sample has 150,000 to 200,000 clones, approximately 60% seen once. Sequencing was done on a sample of memory CD4+ T cells sorted from blood. These receptors all stem from a man aged 25 to 40 in good health. Each CDR3 is given with its conserved first and last residue.

V	CDR3
TRBV28	CASGRGGSSETQYF
TRBV6-1	CASSEARGEQYF
TRBV4-3	CASSPAGGPGEQYF
TRBV10-2	CASSTGLRNIQYF
TRBV19	CASSRTKANVLTF
TRBV7-2	CASSLGQVFDEQYF
TRBV28	CASSFEGGRYEQFF
TRBV5-1	CASSLEGVWEQYF
TRBV30	CAWSAAVPGGHEQYF
TRBV20-1	CSARAGVFSHF
TRBV6-5	CASSRTPNSGSTIYF
TRBV28	CASSFFYHKGGLAGSIAKNIQYF
TRBV5-1	CASSLPGETQYF
TRBV7-9	CASSSPLGGLAFEQYF
TRBV10-1	CASSESGSNQPQHF
TRBV5-6	CASSSDRGRISYEQYF
TRBV19	CASRLGTSGRTEQFF
TRBV2	CASTLDPGELFF
TRBV6-6	CASRYRGQSTDTQYF
TRBV9	CASSVVGLAGNEQFF
TRBV7-8	CASSLDRTGNQETQYF
TRBV5-1	CASSGGSAYEQYF
TRBV5-4	CASSHGTDTGELFF
TRBV28	CASSLPGVNIQYF
TRBV29-1	CSGSGRASGELFF
TRBV18	CASSPGTGLDTQYF
TRBV18	CASSRPDWNQPQHF
TRBV6-5	CASSTGRTNTGELFF
TRBV11-3	CASSLGGVEQFF
TRBV6-1	CASSTGSGYTF
TRBV25-1	CASSPGGTNTEAFF
TRBV5-1	CASSLDGAGLNEQFF
TRBV19	CASSMGGRSRTDTQYF
TRBV11-2	CASSPLRGGRVLNTQYF
TRBV29-1	CSVESGVYNEQFF
TRBV28	CATQGNSDTQYF
TRBV18	CASSPLGGRNSYEQYF
TRBV10-3	CAISEEIAGMLYF
TRBV11-2	CASSVDRGYQETQYF
TRBV6-1	CASSFSGSYNEQFF
TRBV7-8	CASSPREGQETQYF
TRBV27	CASSLNTGELFF
TRBV18	CASSPASPDTQYF
TRBV5-1	CASSLAGPQGSYF
TRBV15	CATSRRNSGANVLTF
TRBV27	CASSLGSGANVLTF
TRBV7-9	CASSDRNEQFF
TRBV4-3	CASSQGGAGGGQNIQYF
TRBV27	CASSLKGGASEAFF
TRBV2	CASSDGTSGPLKTQYF
TRBV9	CASSAGTGGTEAFF
TRBV7-2	CASSSDLAGAAYEQYF
TRBV6-1	CASLSLQADTQYF
TRBV7-2	CASSVQGGSTDTQYF
TRBV18	CASSPRRPGLAGKNAGELFF
TRBV19	CASSMAVNTEAFF
TRBV28	CASSLSPWAQGYTF
TRBV5-1	CASSLGRGSYEQYF
TRBV19	CASRLGGLALYNEQFF